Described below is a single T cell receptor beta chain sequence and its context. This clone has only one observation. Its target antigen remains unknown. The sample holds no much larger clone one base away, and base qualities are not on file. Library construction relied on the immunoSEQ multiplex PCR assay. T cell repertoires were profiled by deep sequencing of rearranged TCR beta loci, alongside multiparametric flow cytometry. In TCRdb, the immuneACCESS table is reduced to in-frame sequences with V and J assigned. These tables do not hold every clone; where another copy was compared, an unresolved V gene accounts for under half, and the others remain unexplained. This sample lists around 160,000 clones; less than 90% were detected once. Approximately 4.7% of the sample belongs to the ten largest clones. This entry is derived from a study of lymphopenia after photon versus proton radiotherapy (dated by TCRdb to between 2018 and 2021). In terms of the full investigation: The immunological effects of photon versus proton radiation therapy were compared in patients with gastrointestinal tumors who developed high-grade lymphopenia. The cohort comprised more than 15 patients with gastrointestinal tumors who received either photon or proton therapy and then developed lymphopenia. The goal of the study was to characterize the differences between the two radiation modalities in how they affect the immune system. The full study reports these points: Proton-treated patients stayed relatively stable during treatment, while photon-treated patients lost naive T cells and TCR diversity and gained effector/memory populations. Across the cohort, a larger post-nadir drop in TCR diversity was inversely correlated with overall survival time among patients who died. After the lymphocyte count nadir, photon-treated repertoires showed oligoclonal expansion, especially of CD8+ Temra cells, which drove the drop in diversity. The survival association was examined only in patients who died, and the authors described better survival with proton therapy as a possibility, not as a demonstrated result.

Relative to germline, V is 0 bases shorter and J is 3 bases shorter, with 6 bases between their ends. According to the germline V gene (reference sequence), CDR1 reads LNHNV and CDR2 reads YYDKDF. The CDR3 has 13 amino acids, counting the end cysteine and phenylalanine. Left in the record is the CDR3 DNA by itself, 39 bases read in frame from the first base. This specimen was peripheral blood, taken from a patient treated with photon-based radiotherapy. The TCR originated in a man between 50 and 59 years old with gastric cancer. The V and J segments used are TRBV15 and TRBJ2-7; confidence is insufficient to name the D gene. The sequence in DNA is TGTGCCACCAGCAGAGATGGCCTCTACGAGCAGTACTTC. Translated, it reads CATSRDGLYEQYF.